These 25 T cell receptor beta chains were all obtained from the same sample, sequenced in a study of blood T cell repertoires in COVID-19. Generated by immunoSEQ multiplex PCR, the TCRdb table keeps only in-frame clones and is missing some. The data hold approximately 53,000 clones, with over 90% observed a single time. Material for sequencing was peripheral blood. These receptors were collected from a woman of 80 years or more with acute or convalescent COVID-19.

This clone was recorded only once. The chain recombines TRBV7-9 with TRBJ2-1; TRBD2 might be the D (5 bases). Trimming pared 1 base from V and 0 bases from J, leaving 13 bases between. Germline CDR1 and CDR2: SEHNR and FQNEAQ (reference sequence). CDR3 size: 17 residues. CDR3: CASSLVSSHSSYNEQFF. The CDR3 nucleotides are TGTGCCAGCAGCTTAGTCTCTAGCCATAGCTCCTACAATGAGCAGTTCTTC.

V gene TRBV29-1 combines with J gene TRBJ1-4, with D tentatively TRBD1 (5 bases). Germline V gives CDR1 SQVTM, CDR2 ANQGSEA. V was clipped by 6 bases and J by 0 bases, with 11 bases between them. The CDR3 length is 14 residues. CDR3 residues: CSVQGLSTNEKLFF. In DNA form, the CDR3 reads TGCAGCGTGCAGGGTCTCTCAACTAATGAAAAACTGTTTTTT.

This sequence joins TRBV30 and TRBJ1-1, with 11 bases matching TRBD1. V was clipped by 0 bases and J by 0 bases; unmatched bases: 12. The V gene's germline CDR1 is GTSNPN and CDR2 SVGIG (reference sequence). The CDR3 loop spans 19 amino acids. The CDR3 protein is CAWSVKSGTGGIMNTEAFF. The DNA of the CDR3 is TGTGCCTGGAGTGTGAAATCCGGGACAGGGGGGATTATGAACACTGAAGCTTTCTTT.

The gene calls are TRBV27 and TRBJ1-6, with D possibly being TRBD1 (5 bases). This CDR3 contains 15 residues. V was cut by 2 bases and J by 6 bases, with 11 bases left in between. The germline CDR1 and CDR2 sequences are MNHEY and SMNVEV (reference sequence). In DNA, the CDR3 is TGTGCCAGCAGTTTAACGCAGGGAGGTAATTCACCCCTCCACTTT. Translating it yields CASSLTQGGNSPLHF.

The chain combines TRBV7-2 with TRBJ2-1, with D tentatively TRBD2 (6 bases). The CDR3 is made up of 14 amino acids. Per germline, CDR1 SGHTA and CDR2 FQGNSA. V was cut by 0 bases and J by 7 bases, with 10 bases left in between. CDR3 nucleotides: TGTGCCAGCAGCTTAGCGGGAGGAAGAAATGAGCAGTTCTTC. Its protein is CASSLAGGRNEQFF.

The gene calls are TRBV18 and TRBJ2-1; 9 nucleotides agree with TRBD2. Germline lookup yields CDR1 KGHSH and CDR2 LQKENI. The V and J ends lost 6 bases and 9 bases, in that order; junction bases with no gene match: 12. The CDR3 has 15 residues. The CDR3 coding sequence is TGTGCCAGCTCCGCAGCGGGGGGCGTAGAGACTGAGCAGTTCTTC. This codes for CASSAAGGVETEQFF.

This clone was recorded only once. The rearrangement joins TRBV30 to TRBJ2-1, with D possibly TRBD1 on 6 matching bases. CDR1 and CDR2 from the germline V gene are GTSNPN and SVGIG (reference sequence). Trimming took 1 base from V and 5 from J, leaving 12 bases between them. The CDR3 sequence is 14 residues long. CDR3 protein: CAWSAGQTHNEQFF. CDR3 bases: TGTGCCTGGAGTGCGGGACAAACCCACAATGAGCAGTTCTTC.

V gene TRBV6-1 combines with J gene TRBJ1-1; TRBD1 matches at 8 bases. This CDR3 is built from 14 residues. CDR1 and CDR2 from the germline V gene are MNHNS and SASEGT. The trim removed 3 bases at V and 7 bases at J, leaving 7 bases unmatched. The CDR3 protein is CASSEDRALSEAFF. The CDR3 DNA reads TGTGCCAGCAGTGAGGACAGGGCCCTCAGTGAAGCTTTCTTT.

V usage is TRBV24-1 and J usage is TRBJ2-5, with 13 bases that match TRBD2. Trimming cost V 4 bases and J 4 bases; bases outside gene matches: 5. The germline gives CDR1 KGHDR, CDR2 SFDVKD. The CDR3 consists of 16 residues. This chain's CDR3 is CATSDVTSGGRETQYF. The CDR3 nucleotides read TGTGCCACCAGTGACGTGACTAGCGGGGGGCGAGAGACCCAGTACTTC.

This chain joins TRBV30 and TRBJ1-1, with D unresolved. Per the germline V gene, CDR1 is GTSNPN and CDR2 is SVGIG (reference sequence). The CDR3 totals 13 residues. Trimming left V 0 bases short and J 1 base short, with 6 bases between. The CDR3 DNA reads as TGTGCCTGGAGTGTGGAGGGGAACACTGAAGCTTTCTTT. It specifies CAWSVEGNTEAFF.

In DNA, the CDR3 is TGCGCCAGCAGCCAACACATAGCGGACGACAATGAGCAGTTCTTC. It encodes CASSQHIADDNEQFF. The chain recombines TRBV5-1 with TRBJ2-1, with D possibly being TRBD2 (6 bases). Trimming took 4 bases from V and 5 from J, leaving 16 bases between them. CDR1 is SGHRS, CDR2 YFSETQ, per germline. This CDR3 has 15 amino acids. The whole variable domain, filled in from reference TRBV5-1 and TRBJ2-1, reads KAGVTQTPRYLIKTRGQQVTLSCSPISGHRSVSWYQQTPGQGLQFLFEYFSETQRNKGNFPGRFSGRQFSNSRSEMNVSTLELGDSALYLCASSQHIADDNEQFFGPGTRLTVL.

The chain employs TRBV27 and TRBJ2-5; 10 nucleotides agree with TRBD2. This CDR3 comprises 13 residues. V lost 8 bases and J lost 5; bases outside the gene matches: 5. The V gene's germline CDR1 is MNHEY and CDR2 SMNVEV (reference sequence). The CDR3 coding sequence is TGTGCCAGCTGGGCTAGCGGGAGTGAGACCCAGTACTTC. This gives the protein CASWASGSETQYF.

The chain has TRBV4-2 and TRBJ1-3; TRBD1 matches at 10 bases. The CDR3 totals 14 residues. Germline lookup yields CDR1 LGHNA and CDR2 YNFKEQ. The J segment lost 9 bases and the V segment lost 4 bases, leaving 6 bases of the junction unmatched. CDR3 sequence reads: CASSPGQGERTIYF. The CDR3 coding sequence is TGTGCCAGCAGCCCCGGACAGGGGGAGCGCACCATATATTTT.

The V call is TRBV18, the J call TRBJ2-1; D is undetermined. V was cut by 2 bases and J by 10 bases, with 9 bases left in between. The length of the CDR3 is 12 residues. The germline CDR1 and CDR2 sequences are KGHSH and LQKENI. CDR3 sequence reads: CASSPEQREQFF. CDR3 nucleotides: TGTGCCAGCTCACCAGAGCAGCGAGAGCAGTTCTTC.

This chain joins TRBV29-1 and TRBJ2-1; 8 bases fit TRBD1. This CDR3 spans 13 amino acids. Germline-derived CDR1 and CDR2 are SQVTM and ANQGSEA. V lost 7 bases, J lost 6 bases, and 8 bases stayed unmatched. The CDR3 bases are TGCAGCGCAGCCCCAGACAGGGGCAATGAGCAGTTCTTC. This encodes CSAAPDRGNEQFF.

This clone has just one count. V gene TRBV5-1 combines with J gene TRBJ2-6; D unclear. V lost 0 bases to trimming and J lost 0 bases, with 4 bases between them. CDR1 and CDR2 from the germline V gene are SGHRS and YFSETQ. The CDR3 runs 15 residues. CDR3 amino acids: CASSLADSGANVLTF. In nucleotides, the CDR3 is TGCGCCAGCAGCTTGGCAGACTCTGGGGCCAACGTCCTGACTTTC.

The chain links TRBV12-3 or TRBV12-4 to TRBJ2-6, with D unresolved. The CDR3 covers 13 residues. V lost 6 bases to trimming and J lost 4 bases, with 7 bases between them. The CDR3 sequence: CASSSSGANVLTF. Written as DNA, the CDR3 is TGTGCCAGCAGCTCCTCCGGGGCCAACGTCCTGACTTTC.

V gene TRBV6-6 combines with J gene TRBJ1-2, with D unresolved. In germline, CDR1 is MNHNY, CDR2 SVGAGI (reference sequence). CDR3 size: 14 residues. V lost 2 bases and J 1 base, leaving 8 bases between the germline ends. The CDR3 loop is CASSYARGNYGYTF. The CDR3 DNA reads TGTGCCAGCAGTTACGCACGGGGTAACTATGGCTACACCTTC.

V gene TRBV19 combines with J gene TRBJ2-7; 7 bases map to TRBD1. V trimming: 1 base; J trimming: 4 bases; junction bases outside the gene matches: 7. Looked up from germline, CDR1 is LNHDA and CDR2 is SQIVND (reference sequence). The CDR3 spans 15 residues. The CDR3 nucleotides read TGTGCCAGTAGTATAGTTGAGGGGGCAATGTACGAGCAGTACTTC. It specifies CASSIVEGAMYEQYF.

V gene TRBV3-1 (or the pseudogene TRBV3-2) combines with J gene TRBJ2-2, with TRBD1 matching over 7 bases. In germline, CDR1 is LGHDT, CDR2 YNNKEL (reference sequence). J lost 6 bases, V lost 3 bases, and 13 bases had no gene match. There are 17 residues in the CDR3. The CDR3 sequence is CASSHVGYRGLAGELFF. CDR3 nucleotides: TGTGCCAGCAGCCACGTCGGTTATAGGGGGCTAGCCGGGGAGCTGTTTTTT.

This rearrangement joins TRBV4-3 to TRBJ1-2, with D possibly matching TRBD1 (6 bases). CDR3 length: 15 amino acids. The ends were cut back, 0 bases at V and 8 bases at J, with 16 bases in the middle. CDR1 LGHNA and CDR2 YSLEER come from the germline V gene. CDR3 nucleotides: TGCGCCAGCAGCCAAGATGTGACAGGAAAGCGAGGCTACACCTTC. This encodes CASSQDVTGKRGYTF.

The CDR3 DNA is TGTGCCAGTAGTTTTACTACAGGGGGAAGTGAAAAACTGTTTTTT. Translation: CASSFTTGGSEKLFF. The chain is built from TRBV19 and TRBJ1-4; TRBD1 aligns across 8 bases. The CDR3 is 15 amino acids. Germline assignment: CDR1 LNHDA and CDR2 SQIVND (reference sequence). V shed 5 bases, J shed 7 bases, and the junction held 9 bases outside the gene matches. Based on the CDR3 plus reference TRBV19 and TRBJ1-4, the full variable domain is DGGITQSPKYLFRKEGQNVTLSCEQNLNHDAMYWYRQDPGQGLRLIYYSQIVNDFQKGDIAEGYSVSREKKESFPLTVTSAQKNPTAFYLCASSFTTGGSEKLFFGSGTQLSVL.

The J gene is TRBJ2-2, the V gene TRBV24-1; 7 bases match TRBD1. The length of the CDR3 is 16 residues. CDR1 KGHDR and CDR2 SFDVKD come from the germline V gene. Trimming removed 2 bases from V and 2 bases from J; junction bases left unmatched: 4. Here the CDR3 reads CATSDSGQINTGELFF. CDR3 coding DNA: TGTGCCACCAGTGATTCGGGACAGATCAACACCGGGGAGCTGTTTTTT.

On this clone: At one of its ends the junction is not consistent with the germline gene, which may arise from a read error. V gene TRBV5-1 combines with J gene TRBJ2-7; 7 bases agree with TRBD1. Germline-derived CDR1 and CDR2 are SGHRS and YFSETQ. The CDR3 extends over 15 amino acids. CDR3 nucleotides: TGCGCCAGCAGCCTGTCCCGGACAGGCTCCAACGAGCAGTACTTC. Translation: CASSLSRTGSNEQYF.

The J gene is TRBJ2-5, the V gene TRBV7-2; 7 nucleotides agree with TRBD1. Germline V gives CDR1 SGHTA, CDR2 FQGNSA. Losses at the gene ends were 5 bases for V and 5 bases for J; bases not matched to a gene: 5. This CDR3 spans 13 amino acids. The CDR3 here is CASSPGQYETQYF. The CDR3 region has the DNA TGTGCCAGCAGCCCGGGACAGTATGAGACCCAGTACTTC.